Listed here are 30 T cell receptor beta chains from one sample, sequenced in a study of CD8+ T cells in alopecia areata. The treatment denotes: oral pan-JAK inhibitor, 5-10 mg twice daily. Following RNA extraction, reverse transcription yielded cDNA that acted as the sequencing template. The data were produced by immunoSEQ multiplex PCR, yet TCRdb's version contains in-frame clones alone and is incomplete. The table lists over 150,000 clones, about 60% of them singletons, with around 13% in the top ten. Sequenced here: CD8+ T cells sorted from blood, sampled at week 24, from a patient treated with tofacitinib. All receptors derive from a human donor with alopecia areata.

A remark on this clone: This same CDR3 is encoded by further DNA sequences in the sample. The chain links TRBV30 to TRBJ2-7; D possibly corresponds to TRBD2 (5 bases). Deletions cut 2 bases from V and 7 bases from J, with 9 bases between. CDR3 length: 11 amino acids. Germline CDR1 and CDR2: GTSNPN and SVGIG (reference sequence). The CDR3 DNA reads TGTGCCTGGAGTCGGGGATTGGAGCAGTACTTC. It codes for CAWSRGLEQYF.

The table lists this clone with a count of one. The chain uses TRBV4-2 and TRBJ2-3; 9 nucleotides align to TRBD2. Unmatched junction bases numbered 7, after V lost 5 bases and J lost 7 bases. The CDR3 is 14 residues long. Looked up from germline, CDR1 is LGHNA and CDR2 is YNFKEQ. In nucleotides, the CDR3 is TGTGCCAGCAGCGACGCGGGGGGGATAAATACGCAGTATTTT. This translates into CASSDAGGINTQYF.

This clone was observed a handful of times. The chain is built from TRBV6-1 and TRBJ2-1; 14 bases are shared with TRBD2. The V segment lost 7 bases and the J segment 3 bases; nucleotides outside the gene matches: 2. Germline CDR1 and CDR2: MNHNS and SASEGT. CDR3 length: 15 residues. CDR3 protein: CASTGTSGGYNEQFF. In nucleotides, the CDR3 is TGTGCCAGCACCGGGACTAGCGGGGGCTACAATGAGCAGTTCTTC.

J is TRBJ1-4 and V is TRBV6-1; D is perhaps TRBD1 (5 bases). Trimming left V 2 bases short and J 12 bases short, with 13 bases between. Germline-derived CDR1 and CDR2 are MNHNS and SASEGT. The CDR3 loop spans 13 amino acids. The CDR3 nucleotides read TGTGCCAGCAGTGAATTCCGGGAGGGACAACTGTTTTTT. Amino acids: CASSEFREGQLFF.

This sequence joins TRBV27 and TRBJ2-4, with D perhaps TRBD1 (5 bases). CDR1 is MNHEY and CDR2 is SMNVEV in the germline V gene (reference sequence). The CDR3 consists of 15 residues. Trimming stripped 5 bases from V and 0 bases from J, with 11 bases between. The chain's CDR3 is CASSDSPEAKNIQYF. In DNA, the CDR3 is TGTGCCAGCAGTGACAGTCCCGAAGCCAAAAACATTCAGTACTTC.

The CDR3 bases are TGTGCCAGCAGCACAAACAATGAGCAGTTCTTC. Amino acids: CASSTNNEQFF. This rearrangement joins TRBV7-8 to TRBJ2-1; unclear D gene. This CDR3 is 11 amino acids long. In germline, CDR1 is SGHVS, CDR2 FQNEAQ. Between the trimmed V and J ends, which lost 5 bases and 5 bases, there was a span of 4 bases.

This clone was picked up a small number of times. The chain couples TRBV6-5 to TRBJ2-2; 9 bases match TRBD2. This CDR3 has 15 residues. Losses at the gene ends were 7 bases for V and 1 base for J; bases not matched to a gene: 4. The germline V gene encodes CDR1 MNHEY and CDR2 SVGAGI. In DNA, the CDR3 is TGTGCCAGCACCTCGACTAGCGGGAACACCGGGGAGCTGTTTTTT. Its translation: CASTSTSGNTGELFF.

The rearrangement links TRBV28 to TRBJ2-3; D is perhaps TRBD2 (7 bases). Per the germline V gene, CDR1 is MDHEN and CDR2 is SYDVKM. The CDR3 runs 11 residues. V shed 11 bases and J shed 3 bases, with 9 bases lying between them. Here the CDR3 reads CAGGATDTQYF. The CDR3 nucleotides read TGTGCCGGGGGGGCAACAGATACGCAGTATTTT.

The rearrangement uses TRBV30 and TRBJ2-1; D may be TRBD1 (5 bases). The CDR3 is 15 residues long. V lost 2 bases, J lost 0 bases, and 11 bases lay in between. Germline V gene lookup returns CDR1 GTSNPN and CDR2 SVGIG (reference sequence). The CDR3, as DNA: TGTGCCTGGAGTCGCGACAGTTCCTCCTACAATGAGCAGTTCTTC. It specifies CAWSRDSSSYNEQFF.

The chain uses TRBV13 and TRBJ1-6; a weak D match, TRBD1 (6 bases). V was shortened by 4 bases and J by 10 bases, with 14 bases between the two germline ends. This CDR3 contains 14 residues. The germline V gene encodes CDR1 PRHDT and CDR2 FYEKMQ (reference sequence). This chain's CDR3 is CASSSTQGGSPLHF. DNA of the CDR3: TGTGCCAGCAGCTCAACACAGGGAGGATCACCCCTCCACTTT.

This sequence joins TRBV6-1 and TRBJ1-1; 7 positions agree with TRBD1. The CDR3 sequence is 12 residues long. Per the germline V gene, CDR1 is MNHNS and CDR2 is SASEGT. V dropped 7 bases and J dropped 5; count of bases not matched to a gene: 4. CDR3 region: CASTQGGTEAFF. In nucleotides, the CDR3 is TGTGCCAGCACCCAGGGGGGTACTGAAGCTTTCTTT.

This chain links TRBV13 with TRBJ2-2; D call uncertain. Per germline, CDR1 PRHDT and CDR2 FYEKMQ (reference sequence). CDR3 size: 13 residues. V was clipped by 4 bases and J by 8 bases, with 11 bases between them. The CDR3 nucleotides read TGTGCCAGCAGCTCTTACGCGGCGGGGGAGCTGTTTTTT. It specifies CASSSYAAGELFF.

CDR3 protein: CASRIRQALDDEQYF. The CDR3 region has the DNA TGTGCCAGCAGGATTCGACAGGCTTTAGACGACGAGCAGTACTTC. The chain combines TRBV6-5 with TRBJ2-5; the D gene is possibly TRBD1 (6 bases). The J call may be faulty, since TRBJ2-7 better matches the DNA end. Germline assignment: CDR1 MNHEY and CDR2 SVGAGI. The CDR3 is made up of 15 amino acids.

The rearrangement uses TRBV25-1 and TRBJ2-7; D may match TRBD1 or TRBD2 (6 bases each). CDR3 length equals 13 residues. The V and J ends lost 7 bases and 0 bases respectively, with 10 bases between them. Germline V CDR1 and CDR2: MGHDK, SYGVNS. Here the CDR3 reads CASIGGPSYEQYF. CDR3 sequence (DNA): TGTGCCAGCATCGGGGGCCCCTCCTACGAGCAGTACTTC.

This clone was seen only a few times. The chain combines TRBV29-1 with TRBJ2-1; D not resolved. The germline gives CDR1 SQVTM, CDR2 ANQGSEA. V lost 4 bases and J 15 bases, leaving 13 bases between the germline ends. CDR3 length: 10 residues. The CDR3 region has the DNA TGCAGCGTTGTAAGTCAGGAATGGTTCTTC. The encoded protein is CSVVSQEWFF.

This CDR3 is CASSVGINYGYTF. The CDR3 nucleotides read TGTGCCAGTAGTGTCGGGATTAACTATGGCTACACCTTC. The V gene is TRBV19, the J gene TRBJ1-2; no firm D call. CDR3 length: 13 residues. Germline loops: CDR1 LNHDA, CDR2 SQIVND (reference sequence). Trimming cost V 5 bases and J 1 base, with 8 bases left between them.

CDR3 nucleotide sequence: TGTGCCAGCAGCCCGGGGACCGACCTAAACTATGGCTACACCTTC. Translated, it gives CASSPGTDLNYGYTF. This chain joins TRBV5-6 and TRBJ1-2, with D perhaps matching TRBD1 (5 bases). The CDR3 runs to 15 residues. Germline CDR1 and CDR2: SGHDT and YYEEEE. V lost 4 bases to trimming and J lost 2 bases, with 15 bases between them.

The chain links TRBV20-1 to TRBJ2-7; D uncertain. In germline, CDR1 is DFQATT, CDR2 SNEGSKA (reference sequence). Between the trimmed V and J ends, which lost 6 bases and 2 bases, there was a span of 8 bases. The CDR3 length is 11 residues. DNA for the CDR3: TGCAGTGCCAGCCTGACCTACGAGCAGTACTTC. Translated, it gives CSASLTYEQYF.

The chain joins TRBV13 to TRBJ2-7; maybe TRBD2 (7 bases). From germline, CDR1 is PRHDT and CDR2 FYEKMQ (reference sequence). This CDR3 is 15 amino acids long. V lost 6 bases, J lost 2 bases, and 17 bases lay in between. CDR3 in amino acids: CASRDGGGTTYEQYF. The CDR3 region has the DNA TGTGCCAGCAGGGACGGAGGGGGGACTACCTACGAGCAGTACTTC.

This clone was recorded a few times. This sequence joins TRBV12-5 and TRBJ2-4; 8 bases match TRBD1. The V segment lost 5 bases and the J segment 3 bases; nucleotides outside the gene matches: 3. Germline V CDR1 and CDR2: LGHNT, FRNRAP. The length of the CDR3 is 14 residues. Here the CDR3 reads CASGPDRGKNIQYF. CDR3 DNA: TGTGCTAGTGGTCCCGACAGGGGCAAAAACATTCAGTACTTC.

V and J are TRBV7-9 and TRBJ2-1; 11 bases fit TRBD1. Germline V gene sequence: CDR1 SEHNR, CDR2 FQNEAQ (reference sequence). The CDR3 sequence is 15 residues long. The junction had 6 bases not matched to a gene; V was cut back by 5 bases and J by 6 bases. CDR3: CASSAGQGAPNEQFF. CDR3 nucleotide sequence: TGTGCCAGCAGCGCCGGACAGGGGGCGCCCAATGAGCAGTTCTTC.

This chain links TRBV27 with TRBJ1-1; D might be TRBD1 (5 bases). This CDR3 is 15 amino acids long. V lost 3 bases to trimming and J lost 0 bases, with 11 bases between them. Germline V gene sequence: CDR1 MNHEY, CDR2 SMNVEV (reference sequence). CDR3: CASSLVKTVNTEAFF. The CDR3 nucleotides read TGTGCCAGCAGTTTGGTGAAGACAGTGAACACTGAAGCTTTCTTT.

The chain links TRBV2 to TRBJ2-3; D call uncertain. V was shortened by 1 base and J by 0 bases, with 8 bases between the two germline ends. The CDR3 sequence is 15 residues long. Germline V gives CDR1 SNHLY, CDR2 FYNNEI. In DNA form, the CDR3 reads TGTGCCAGCAGTGAAGGCCAGTTTAGCACAGATACGCAGTATTTT. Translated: CASSEGQFSTDTQYF.

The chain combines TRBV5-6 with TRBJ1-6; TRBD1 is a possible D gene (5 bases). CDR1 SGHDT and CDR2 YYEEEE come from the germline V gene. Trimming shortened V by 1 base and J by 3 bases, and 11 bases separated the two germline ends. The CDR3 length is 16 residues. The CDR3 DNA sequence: TGTGCCAGCAGCTTGAGAGACAGCCTCTATAATTCACCCCTCCACTTT. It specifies CASSLRDSLYNSPLHF.

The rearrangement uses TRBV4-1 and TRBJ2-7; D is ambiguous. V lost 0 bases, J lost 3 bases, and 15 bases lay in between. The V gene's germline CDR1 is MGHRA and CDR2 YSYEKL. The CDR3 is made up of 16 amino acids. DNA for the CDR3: TGCGCCAGCAGCCAAGATCATAGACGTCCTAACTACGAGCAGTACTTC. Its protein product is CASSQDHRRPNYEQYF.

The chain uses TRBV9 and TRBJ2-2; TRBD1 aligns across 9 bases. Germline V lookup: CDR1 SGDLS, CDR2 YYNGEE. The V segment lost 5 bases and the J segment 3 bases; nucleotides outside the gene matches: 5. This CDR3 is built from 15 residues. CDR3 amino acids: CASRGQGGDTGELFF. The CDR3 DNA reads TGTGCCAGCAGGGGACAGGGCGGGGACACCGGGGAGCTGTTTTTT.

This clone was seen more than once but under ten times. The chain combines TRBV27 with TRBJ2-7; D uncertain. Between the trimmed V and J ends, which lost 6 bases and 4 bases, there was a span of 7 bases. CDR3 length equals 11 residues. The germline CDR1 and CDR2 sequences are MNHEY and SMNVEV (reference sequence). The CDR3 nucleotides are TGTGCCAGCAGAGGTGGATACGAGCAGTACTTC. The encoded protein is CASRGGYEQYF.

The DNA for the CDR3 is TGTGCCAGCTCACCATGGCTGACAGGGAACACCGGGGAGCTGTTTTTT. It translates to CASSPWLTGNTGELFF. The chain couples TRBV18 to TRBJ2-2; D may be TRBD1 (6 bases). The CDR3 runs 16 residues. V shed 2 bases and J shed 1 base, with 11 bases lying between them. Per germline, CDR1 KGHSH and CDR2 LQKENI. The whole variable domain, filled in from reference TRBV18 and TRBJ2-2, reads NAGVMQNPRHLVRRRGQEARLRCSPMKGHSHVYWYRQLPEEGLKFMVYLQKENIIDESGMPKERFSAEFPKEGPSILRIQQVVRGDSAAYFCASSPWLTGNTGELFFGEGSRLTVL.

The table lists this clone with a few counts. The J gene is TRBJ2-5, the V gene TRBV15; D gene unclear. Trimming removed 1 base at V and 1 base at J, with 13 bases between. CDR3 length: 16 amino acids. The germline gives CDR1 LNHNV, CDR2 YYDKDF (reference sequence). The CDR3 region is CATSRARIRTQETQYF. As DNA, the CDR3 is TGTGCCACCAGCAGAGCCCGGATTAGAACCCAAGAGACCCAGTACTTC.

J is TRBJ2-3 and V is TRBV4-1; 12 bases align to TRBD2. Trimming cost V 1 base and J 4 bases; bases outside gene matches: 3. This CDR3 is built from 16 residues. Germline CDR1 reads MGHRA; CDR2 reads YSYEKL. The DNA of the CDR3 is TGCGCCAGCAGCCAAGCTAGCGGGGGGGTTCCAGATACGCAGTATTTT. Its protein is CASSQASGGVPDTQYF.